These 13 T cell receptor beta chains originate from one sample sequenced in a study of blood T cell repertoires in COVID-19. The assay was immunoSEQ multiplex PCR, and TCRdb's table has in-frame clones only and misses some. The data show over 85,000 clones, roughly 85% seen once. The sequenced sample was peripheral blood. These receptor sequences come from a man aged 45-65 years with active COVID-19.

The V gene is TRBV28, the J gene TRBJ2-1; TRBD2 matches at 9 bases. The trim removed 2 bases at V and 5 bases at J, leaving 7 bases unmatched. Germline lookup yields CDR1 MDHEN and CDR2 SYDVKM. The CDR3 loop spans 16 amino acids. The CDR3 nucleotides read TGTGCCAGCAGTTTAAGGAGCGGGGGGTGGGACAATGAGCAGTTCTTC. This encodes CASSLRSGGWDNEQFF.

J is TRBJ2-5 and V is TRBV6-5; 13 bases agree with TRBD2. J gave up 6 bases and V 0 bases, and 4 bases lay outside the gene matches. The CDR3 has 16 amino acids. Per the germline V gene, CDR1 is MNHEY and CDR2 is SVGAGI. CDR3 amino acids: CASSYSRLAGGKTQYF. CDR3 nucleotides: TGTGCCAGCAGTTACTCCCGACTAGCGGGGGGTAAGACCCAGTACTTC.

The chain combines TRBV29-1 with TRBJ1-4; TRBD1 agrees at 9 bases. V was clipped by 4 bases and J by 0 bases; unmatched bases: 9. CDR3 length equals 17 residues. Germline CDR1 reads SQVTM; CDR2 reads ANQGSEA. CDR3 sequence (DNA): TGCAGCGTTGCAACAGGGGGCGAATTCGCAACTAATGAAAAACTGTTTTTT. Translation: CSVATGGEFATNEKLFF.

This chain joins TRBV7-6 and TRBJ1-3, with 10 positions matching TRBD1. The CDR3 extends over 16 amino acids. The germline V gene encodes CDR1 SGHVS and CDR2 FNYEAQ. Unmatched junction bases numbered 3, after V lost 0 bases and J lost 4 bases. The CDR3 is CASSLAGTGVGNTIYF. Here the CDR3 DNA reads TGTGCCAGCAGCTTAGCGGGGACAGGGGTCGGAAACACCATATATTTT.

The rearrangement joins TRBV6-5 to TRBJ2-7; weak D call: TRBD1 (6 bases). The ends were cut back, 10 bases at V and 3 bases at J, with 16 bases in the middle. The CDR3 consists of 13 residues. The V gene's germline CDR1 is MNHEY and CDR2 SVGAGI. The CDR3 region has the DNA TGTGCCACCTTGAGACAGGCCGTCTACGAGCAGTACTTC. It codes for CATLRQAVYEQYF.

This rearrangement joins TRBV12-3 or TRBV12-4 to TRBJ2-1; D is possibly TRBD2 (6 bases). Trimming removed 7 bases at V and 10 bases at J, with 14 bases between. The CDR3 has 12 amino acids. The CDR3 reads CASTLRGGEQFF. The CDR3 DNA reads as TGTGCCAGCACCCTAAGGGGAGGAGAGCAGTTCTTC.

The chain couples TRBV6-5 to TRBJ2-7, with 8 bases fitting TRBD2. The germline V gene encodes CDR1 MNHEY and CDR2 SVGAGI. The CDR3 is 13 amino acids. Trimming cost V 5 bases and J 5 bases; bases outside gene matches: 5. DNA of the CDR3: TGTGCCAGCAGTCGGGGGGGCGGAAACGAGCAGTACTTC. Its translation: CASSRGGGNEQYF.

In DNA, the CDR3 is TGTGCCAGCAGCTTGGAACAGGGTAGGGGCTACACCTTC. This sequence encodes CASSLEQGRGYTF. The rearrangement joins TRBV5-4 to TRBJ1-2, with a tentative D call TRBD1 (6 bases). Looked up from germline, CDR1 is SGHNT and CDR2 is YYREEE (reference sequence). Trimming took 0 bases from V and 8 from J, leaving 11 bases between them. The length of the CDR3 is 13 residues.

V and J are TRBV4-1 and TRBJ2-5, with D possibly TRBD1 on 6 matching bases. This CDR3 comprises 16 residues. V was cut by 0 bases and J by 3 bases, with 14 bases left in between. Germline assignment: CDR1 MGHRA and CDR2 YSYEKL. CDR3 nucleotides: TGCGCCAGCAGCCAAGAGGGGGACATCCCCGAAGAGACCCAGTACTTC. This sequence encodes CASSQEGDIPEETQYF.

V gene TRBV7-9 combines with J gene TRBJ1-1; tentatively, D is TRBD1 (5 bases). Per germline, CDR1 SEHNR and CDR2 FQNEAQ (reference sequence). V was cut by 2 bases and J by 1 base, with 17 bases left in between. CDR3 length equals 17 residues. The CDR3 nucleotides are TGTGCCAGCAGCTTACGGGACTCGGGACCCCCGAACACTGAAGCTTTCTTT. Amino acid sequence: CASSLRDSGPPNTEAFF.

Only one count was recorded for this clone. Here the CDR3 DNA reads TGTGCCAGCAGTTTATATCCGAAGGGGTACGAGCAGTACTTC. Protein product: CASSLYPKGYEQYF. This chain links TRBV27 with TRBJ2-7; D might be TRBD1 (5 bases). Germline CDR1 MNHEY, CDR2 SMNVEV (reference sequence). The CDR3 spans 14 residues. The V end lost 1 base, the J end lost 4 bases, and 11 bases lay between the germline ends.

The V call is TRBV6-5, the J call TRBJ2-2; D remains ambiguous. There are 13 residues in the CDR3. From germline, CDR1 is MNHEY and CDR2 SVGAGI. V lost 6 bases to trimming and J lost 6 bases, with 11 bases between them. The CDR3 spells CASRPTVSGELFF. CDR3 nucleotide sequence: TGTGCCAGCAGACCTACAGTGTCCGGGGAGCTGTTTTTT.

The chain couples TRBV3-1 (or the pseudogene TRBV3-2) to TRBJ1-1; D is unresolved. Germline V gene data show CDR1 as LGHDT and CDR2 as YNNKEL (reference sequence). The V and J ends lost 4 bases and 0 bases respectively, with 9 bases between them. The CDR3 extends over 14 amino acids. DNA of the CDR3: TGTGCCAGCAGCCGAGGGTCAGTGAACACTGAAGCTTTCTTT. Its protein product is CASSRGSVNTEAFF.